This is a list of T cell receptor beta chains from one sample in a study of beta chain features in type 1 diabetes. Libraries were prepared by immunoSEQ multiplex PCR; TCRdb keeps only in-frame clonotypes and omits some of them. The sample lists some 160,000 clones, approximately 8.7% occurring once. The sequenced material came from central memory CD4+ T cells from blood. The receptor set was obtained from a woman younger than 45 with type 1 diabetes. CDR3s include the opening cysteine and the closing phenylalanine or tryptophan. Fields, in order: J gene, D gene, V gene, clone size, CDR3 protein, CDR3 DNA. D genes are given only for firm matches. Clone size is not always given. Where it is, it says once, few, many or a class for expanded clones.

J: TRBJ1-4; D: TRBD1; V: TRBV18; size: .; CDR3: CASRLGQDNEKLFF; DNA: TGTGCCAGCCGTTTGGGACAGGACAATGAAAAACTGTTTTTT
J: TRBJ1-2; D: .; V: TRBV4-1; size: .; CDR3: CASSQPTARLTNYGYTF; DNA: TGCGCCAGCAGCCAACCGACGGCGAGACTCACTAACTATGGCTACACCTTC
J: TRBJ1-2; D: .; V: TRBV28; size: few; CDR3: CASSLAGEGGGYTF; DNA: TGTGCCAGCAGCCTCGCCGGGGAAGGTGGTGGCTACACCTTC
J: TRBJ2-5; D: TRBD2; V: TRBV5-1; size: few; CDR3: CASSLAPSGSETQYF; DNA: TGCGCCAGCAGCTTGGCCCCTAGCGGGAGTGAGACCCAGTACTTC
J: TRBJ2-3; D: .; V: TRBV5-4; size: few; CDR3: CASSPSQTSTDTQYF; DNA: TGTGCCAGCAGCCCCTCCCAGACTAGCACAGATACGCAGTATTTT
J: TRBJ1-4; D: TRBD1; V: TRBV5-1; size: .; CDR3: CASSPQGDRGLFF; DNA: TGCGCCAGCAGCCCCCAGGGGGACCGAGGACTGTTTTTT
J: TRBJ2-1; D: .; V: TRBV4-1; size: few; CDR3: CASSQEGVPYNEQFF; DNA: TGCGCCAGCAGCCAAGAAGGGGTTCCCTACAATGAGCAGTTCTTC
J: TRBJ2-2; D: TRBD2; V: TRBV11-2; size: .; CDR3: CASSLTSGRTTGELFF; DNA: TGTGCCAGCAGCTTAACTAGCGGGAGGACCACCGGGGAGCTGTTTTTT
J: TRBJ2-7; D: TRBD2; V: TRBV6-5; size: few; CDR3: CASWTSGNYEQYF; DNA: TGTGCCAGCTGGACTAGCGGGAACTACGAGCAGTACTTC
J: TRBJ2-3; D: TRBD2; V: TRBV7-9; size: few; CDR3: CASTPGLGSDTQYF; DNA: TGTGCCAGCACCCCGGGACTAGGGTCCGATACGCAGTATTTT
J: TRBJ2-3; D: TRBD1; V: TRBV29-1; size: .; CDR3: CSVGRGTGGTDTQYF; DNA: TGCAGCGTTGGGCGGGGGACAGGGGGCACAGATACGCAGTATTTT
J: TRBJ2-4; D: .; V: TRBV18; size: few; CDR3: CASSPGGRRGQYF; DNA: TGTGCCAGCTCACCAGGCGGACGACGGGGTCAGTACTTC
J: TRBJ1-4; D: TRBD1; V: TRBV29-1; size: .; CDR3: CSVEDEETGVEKLFF; DNA: TGCAGCGTTGAAGATGAAGAGACAGGGGTTGAAAAACTGTTTTTT
J: TRBJ2-1; D: .; V: TRBV4-1; size: .; CDR3: CASSQLGTLIHNEQFF; DNA: TGCGCCAGCAGCCAGCTCGGGACTCTCATCCACAATGAGCAGTTCTTC
J: TRBJ1-2; D: .; V: TRBV28; size: .; CDR3: CASNGGGAYGYTF; DNA: TGTGCCAGCAATGGGGGAGGGGCTTATGGCTACACCTTC
J: TRBJ1-1; D: TRBD1; V: TRBV29-1; size: few; CDR3: CSAMGQGYTEAFF; DNA: TGCAGCGCCATGGGACAGGGCTACACTGAAGCTTTCTTT
J: TRBJ2-1; D: TRBD2; V: TRBV29-1; size: many; CDR3: CSVDHSGSLYNEQFF; DNA: TGCAGCGTTGACCATAGCGGGAGTCTCTACAATGAGCAGTTCTTC
J: TRBJ2-1; D: TRBD2; V: TRBV12-5; size: few; CDR3: CASGIAGGPDEQFF; DNA: TGTGCTAGTGGCATAGCGGGAGGGCCGGATGAGCAGTTCTTC
J: TRBJ2-3; D: TRBD2; V: TRBV4-1; size: .; CDR3: CASSQGLAGVRDTQYF; DNA: TGCGCCAGCAGCCAGGGACTAGCGGGAGTGAGAGATACGCAGTATTTT
J: TRBJ1-2; D: .; V: TRBV10-3; size: .; CDR3: CAIGTGTSNYGYTF; DNA: TGTGCCATCGGTACCGGGACATCCAACTATGGCTACACCTTC
J: TRBJ2-3; D: .; V: TRBV19; size: .; CDR3: CASSMLRGKGTDTQYF; DNA: TGTGCCAGTAGTATGCTCAGGGGAAAAGGCACAGATACGCAGTATTTT
J: TRBJ2-7; D: TRBD2; V: TRBV6-5; size: few; CDR3: CASSYTAGGSEQYF; DNA: TGTGCCAGCAGTTACACCGCGGGAGGCTCCGAGCAGTACTTC
J: TRBJ1-1; D: .; V: TRBV7-9; size: few; CDR3: CASSADSLMNTEAFF; DNA: TGTGCCAGCAGCGCAGACAGCTTAATGAACACTGAAGCTTTCTTT
J: TRBJ2-7; D: .; V: TRBV4-1; size: few; CDR3: CASSQAITDLYEQYF; DNA: TGCGCCAGCAGCCAAGCCATTACAGACCTTTACGAGCAGTACTTC
J: TRBJ2-1; D: TRBD2; V: TRBV6-5; size: .; CDR3: CASGNGLAGGNEQFF; DNA: TGTGCCAGCGGAAATGGACTAGCGGGAGGCAATGAGCAGTTCTTC
J: TRBJ1-5; D: TRBD1; V: TRBV18; size: few; CDR3: CASSPSMDLSGGQPQHF; DNA: TGTGCCAGCTCACCGTCGATGGACCTCTCAGGGGGTCAGCCCCAGCATTTT
J: TRBJ1-1; D: .; V: TRBV7-3; size: few; CDR3: CASSSELVGTEAFF; DNA: TGTGCCAGCAGCTCGGAGCTTGTAGGCACTGAAGCTTTCTTT
J: TRBJ1-2; D: .; V: TRBV28; size: few; CDR3: CASSLTVGYTF; DNA: TGTGCCAGCAGTTTAACAGTCGGCTACACCTTC
J: TRBJ2-5; D: .; V: TRBV5-1; size: many; CDR3: CASSLRSRETQYF; DNA: TGCGCCAGCAGCTTGAGGAGTCGGGAGACCCAGTACTTC
J: TRBJ2-3; D: .; V: TRBV11-2; size: few; CDR3: CASSLYQTSTDTQYF; DNA: TGTGCCAGCAGCTTATACCAGACTAGCACAGATACGCAGTATTTT
J: TRBJ1-2; D: TRBD1; V: TRBV7-2; size: few; CDR3: CASSLSRTGYGYTF; DNA: TGTGCCAGCAGCTTAAGCCGGACAGGCTATGGCTACACCTTC
J: TRBJ1-1; D: .; V: TRBV21-1; size: few; CDR3: CASTYREQEAFF; DNA: TGTGCCAGCACGTACAGGGAACAGGAAGCTTTCTTT
J: TRBJ1-2; D: .; V: TRBV30; size: few; CDR3: CAWSAVGRLRGYTF; DNA: TGTGCCTGGAGTGCGGTGGGCAGGTTGAGAGGCTACACCTTC
J: TRBJ2-7; D: TRBD2; V: TRBV28; size: .; CDR3: CASSETSGPSYEQYF; DNA: TGTGCCAGCAGCGAGACTAGCGGGCCCTCCTACGAGCAGTACTTC
J: TRBJ2-1; D: .; V: TRBV9; size: few; CDR3: CASSVEGASYNEQFF; DNA: TGTGCCAGCAGCGTAGAGGGAGCCTCCTACAATGAGCAGTTCTTC
J: TRBJ2-5; D: .; V: TRBV30; size: few; CDR3: CAWSGGGGQETQYF; DNA: TGTGCCTGGAGTGGGGGAGGCGGTCAAGAGACCCAGTACTTC
J: TRBJ2-7; D: TRBD1; V: TRBV11-3; size: few; CDR3: CASSPPATGGEQYF; DNA: TGTGCCAGCAGCCCCCCAGCTACAGGGGGCGAGCAGTACTTC
J: TRBJ2-5; D: .; V: TRBV27; size: .; CDR3: CASSLMGAEETQYF; DNA: TGTGCCAGCAGTTTAATGGGGGCCGAAGAGACCCAGTACTTC
J: TRBJ2-3; D: TRBD2; V: TRBV2; size: .; CDR3: CASRLGLAGGTDTQYF; DNA: TGTGCCAGCAGGCTGGGACTAGCGGGAGGCACAGATACGCAGTATTTT
J: TRBJ2-7; D: TRBD2; V: TRBV27; size: .; CDR3: CASSRLAGGYEQYF; DNA: TGTGCCAGCAGTCGACTAGCGGGAGGCTACGAGCAGTACTTC
J: TRBJ1-2; D: TRBD1; V: TRBV10-2; size: .; CDR3: CASRRTGGNYGYTF; DNA: TGCGCCAGCAGAAGGACAGGGGGGAACTATGGCTACACCTTC
J: TRBJ1-5; D: .; V: TRBV6-1; size: few; CDR3: CATTRTSNQPQHF; DNA: TGTGCCACTACGCGGACAAGCAATCAGCCCCAGCATTTT
J: TRBJ1-4; D: TRBD1; V: TRBV6-6; size: .; CDR3: CASSPDRGGKLFF; DNA: TGTGCCAGCAGCCCTGACAGGGGCGGAAAACTGTTTTTT
J: TRBJ2-7; D: .; V: TRBV10-3; size: few; CDR3: CAISVMQGYEQYF; DNA: TGTGCCATCAGTGTAATGCAGGGGTACGAGCAGTACTTC
J: TRBJ1-2; D: .; V: TRBV2; size: few; CDR3: CASRNRDGYTF; DNA: TGTGCCAGCAGAAACAGGGATGGCTACACCTTC
J: TRBJ2-7; D: TRBD1; V: TRBV5-1; size: few; CDR3: CASRTGGEQYF; DNA: TGCGCCAGCAGGACAGGGGGCGAGCAGTACTTC